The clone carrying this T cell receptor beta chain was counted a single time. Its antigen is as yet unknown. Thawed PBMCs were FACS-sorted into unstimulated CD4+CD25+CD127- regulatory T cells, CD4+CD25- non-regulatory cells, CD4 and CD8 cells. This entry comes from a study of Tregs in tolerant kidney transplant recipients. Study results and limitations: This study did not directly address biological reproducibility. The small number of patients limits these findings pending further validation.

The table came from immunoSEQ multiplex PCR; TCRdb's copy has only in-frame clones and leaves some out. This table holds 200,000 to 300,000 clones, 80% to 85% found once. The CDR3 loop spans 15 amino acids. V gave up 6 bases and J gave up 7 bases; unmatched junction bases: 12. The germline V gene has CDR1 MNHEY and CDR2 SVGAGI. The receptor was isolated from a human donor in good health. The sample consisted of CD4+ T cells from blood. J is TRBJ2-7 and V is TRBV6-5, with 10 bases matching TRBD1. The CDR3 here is CASSPPGQGRLEQYF. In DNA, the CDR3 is TGTGCCAGCAGCCCACCGGGACAGGGGCGATTGGAGCAGTACTTC.